The entry below gives a single TCR beta chain sequence along with its context. The antigen is undetermined. Two oligonucleotides, mixed equimolar, formed the beta constant-region primer covering TRBC1 and TRBC2. The ligated cDNA underwent four PCR rounds using SP2 and nested alpha and beta constant-region primers. MiXCR, run by TCRdb on the UMI-ligation and nested PCR reads, gives a single entry per CDR3 protein. Of 150,000 or so distinct CDR3 sequences listed, roughly 22% were seen once; the top ten hold around 0.11%. Overnight CMV lysate stimulation of fresh PBMCs defined donor CMV status by CD4+ IFNgamma. The sample comes from a study of naive and memory T cell subsets. V shed 3 bases and J 5 bases; nucleotides not matched to a gene: 4. The germline V gene encodes CDR1 MDHEN and CDR2 SYDVKM. The CDR3 totals 15 residues. Findings and caveats of the study: Naive repertoires, especially CD8, held a few larger clonotypes, possibly memory cells re-expressing CD45RA. Gini index rose across naive, CM, EM and EMRA in CD4 and CD8. Over 90% of naive TCR sequences appeared only once, unlike memory subsets.

The TCR originated in a human donor in good health. The source material was naive CD4+ T cells from blood. The chain joins TRBV28 to TRBJ2-2; the match to TRBD2 covers 9 bases. CDR3 DNA sequence: TGTGCCAGCAGTTTTGGGACTAGCTTTACCGGGGAGCTGTTTTTT. Translation: CASSFGTSFTGELFF. The full variable domain, completed using reference TRBV28 and TRBJ2-2, is DVKVTQSSRYLVKRTGEKVFLECVQDMDHENMFWYRQDPGLGLRLIYFSYDVKMKEKGDIPEGYSVSREKKERFSLILESASTNQTSMYLCASSFGTSFTGELFFGEGSRLTVL.